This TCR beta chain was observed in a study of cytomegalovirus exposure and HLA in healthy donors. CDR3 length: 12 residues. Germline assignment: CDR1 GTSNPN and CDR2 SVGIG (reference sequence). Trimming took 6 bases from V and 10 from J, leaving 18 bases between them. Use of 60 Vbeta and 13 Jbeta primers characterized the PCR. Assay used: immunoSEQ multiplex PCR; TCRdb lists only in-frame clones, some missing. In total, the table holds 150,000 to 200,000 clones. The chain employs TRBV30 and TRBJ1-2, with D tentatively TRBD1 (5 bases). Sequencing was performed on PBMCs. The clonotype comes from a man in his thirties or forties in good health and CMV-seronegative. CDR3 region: CACSSGLSLYTF. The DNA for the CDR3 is TGTGCCTGCTCCTCAGGGTTATCCCTCTACACCTTC. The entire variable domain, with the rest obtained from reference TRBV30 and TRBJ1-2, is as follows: SQTIHQWPATLVQPVGSPLSLECTVEGTSNPNLYWYRQAAGRGLQLLFYSVGIGQISSEVPQNLSASRPQDRQFILSSKKLLLSDSGFYLCACSSGLSLYTFGSGTRLTVV.